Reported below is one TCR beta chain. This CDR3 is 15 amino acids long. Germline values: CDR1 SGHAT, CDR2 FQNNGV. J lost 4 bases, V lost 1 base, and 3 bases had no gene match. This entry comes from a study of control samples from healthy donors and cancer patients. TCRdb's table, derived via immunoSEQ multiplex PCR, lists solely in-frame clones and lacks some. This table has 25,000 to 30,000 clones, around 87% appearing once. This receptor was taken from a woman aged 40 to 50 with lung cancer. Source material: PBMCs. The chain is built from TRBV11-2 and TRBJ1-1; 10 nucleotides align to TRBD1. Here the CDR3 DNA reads TGTGCCAGCAGCTTAGGGGACAGGGGATCCACTGAAGCTTTCTTT. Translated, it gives CASSLGDRGSTEAFF.